A single sample gave rise to the 5 T cell receptor beta chains below, sequenced in a study of shared clonotypes between healthy human individuals. CD45RO-negative CD8 cells positively selected for CCR7 made up the naive population, which excluded terminally differentiated effector memory CD45RA+ cells. Libraries were prepared by immunoSEQ multiplex PCR; TCRdb keeps only in-frame clonotypes and omits some of them. The table has under 1 million clones, 96% seen once; the top ten hold approximately 0.2%. The sequenced sample consisted of naive CD8+ T cells sorted from blood. The receptors were gathered from a man aged 30 to 39 in good health.

The chain carries TRBV7-9 and TRBJ2-7; unclear D gene. The CDR3 extends over 12 amino acids. V was trimmed by 1 base and J by 6 bases, leaving 7 bases between them. The germline V gene encodes CDR1 SEHNR and CDR2 FQNEAQ (reference sequence). CDR3: CASSLELTEQYF. CDR3 sequence (DNA): TGTGCCAGCAGCTTAGAACTCACCGAGCAGTACTTC.

Points on this clone: One end of the junction varies from germline; a read error may be responsible. This sequence joins TRBV9 and TRBJ1-2; no reliable D call. CDR1 is SGDLS and CDR2 is YYNGEE in the germline V gene. This CDR3 spans 8 amino acids. CDR3 sequence: CASSAGNF. Here the CDR3 DNA reads TGTGCCAGCAGCGCAGGAAACTTC.

The chain uses TRBV27 and TRBJ1-4; possible D gene TRBD1, 5 bases. Germline loops: CDR1 MNHEY, CDR2 SMNVEV (reference sequence). Trimming left V 2 bases short and J 8 bases short, with 9 bases between. The CDR3 loop spans 13 amino acids. CDR3: CASSLRRGEKLFF. CDR3 DNA: TGTGCCAGCAGTTTAAGAAGGGGAGAAAAACTGTTTTTT.

The gene calls are TRBV11-2 and TRBJ2-7; the match to TRBD1 covers 7 bases. This CDR3 region has 14 residues. Germline values: CDR1 SGHAT, CDR2 FQNNGV. Trimming removed 3 bases from V and 7 bases from J; junction bases left unmatched: 9. The CDR3 loop is CASSFRQGSSEQYF. The CDR3 DNA sequence: TGTGCCAGCAGCTTTCGACAGGGCTCGTCAGAGCAGTACTTC.

This clone was found once. This chain uses TRBV7-9 with TRBJ1-5, with 8 bases aligning to TRBD1. From germline, CDR1 is SEHNR and CDR2 FQNEAQ (reference sequence). J was trimmed by 2 bases and V by 4 bases; bases with no gene match: 10. The CDR3 runs to 17 residues. In nucleotides, the CDR3 is TGTGCCAGCAGCTCCCCTGGGACAGGCGCCCGCAATCAGCCCCAGCATTTT. Its translation: CASSSPGTGARNQPQHF.